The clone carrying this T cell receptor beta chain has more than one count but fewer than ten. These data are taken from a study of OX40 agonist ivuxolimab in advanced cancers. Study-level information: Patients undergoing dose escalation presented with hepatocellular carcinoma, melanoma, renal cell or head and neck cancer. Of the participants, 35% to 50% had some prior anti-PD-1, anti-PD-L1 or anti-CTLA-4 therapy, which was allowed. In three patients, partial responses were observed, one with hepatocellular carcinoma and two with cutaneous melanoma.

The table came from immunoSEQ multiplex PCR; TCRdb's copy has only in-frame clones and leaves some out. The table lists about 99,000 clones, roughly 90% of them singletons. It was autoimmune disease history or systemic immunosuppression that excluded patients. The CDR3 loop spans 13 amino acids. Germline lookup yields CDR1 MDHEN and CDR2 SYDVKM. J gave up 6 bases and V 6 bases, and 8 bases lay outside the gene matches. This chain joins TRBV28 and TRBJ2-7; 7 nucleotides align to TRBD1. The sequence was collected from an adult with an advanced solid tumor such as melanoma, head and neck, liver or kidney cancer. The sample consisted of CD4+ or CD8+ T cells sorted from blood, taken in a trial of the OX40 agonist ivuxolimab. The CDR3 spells CASRPDRVREQYF. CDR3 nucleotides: TGTGCCAGCAGACCCGACAGGGTGCGCGAGCAGTACTTC.